This T cell receptor (beta chain) came from a study of untreated major depressive disorder (dated by TCRdb to between 2017 and 2018). Notes on the research overall: The study was a cross-sectional case-control comparison of T cell phenotype and TCR repertoire between antidepressant-free major depressive disorder patients and individually matched non-depressed controls. The TCRbeta sequencing followed up on differences in Vbeta 5.1, Vbeta 11 and Vbeta 22 usage that flow cytometry had shown in the whole cohort.

The Qiagen DNeasy Blood and Tissue Kit was used to extract total genomic DNA from the purified CD4+ T cells. Following immunoSEQ immunosequencing protocols, the TCRbeta CDR3 region, as defined by IMGT, was amplified and sequenced. The original pipeline was this. Raw sequence data were preprocessed by the immunoSEQ service for PCR and sequencing error correction. Data were loaded into the immunoSEQ Analyzer and further analyzed with VDJtools v1.0.7. Patient-control differences were tested with the paired Wilcoxon signed-rank test. TCRdb stores this immuneACCESS table with in-frame sequences only. Part of the clones is absent; in the studies checked, under half of the shortfall reflects unresolved V genes, and no reason is known for the rest. V and J calls and clone size are those listed in that table; D and trimming were worked out from the DNA. The sample table records under 25,000 clones; roughly 90% of these occur just once. The ten biggest clones cover more than 0.55% of the sample.

Points on this clone: Its antigen is unknown. No qualities accompany the bases; no much larger clone lies one base away.

V is cut back by 5 bases and J by 8 bases, with 2 bases in the junction unmatched. Including cysteine and phenylalanine, the CDR3 has 12 amino acids. Here the CDR3 DNA is all that survives: 36 bases in frame from base 1. The germline V gene gives CDR1 as SGHTA and CDR2 as FQGNSA. For sex, age, current smoking status and body mass index, every depressed patient had a pairwise-matched non-depressed control. All participants were of European descent. Patients were diagnosed with major depressive disorder by DSM-IV criteria and had a Hamilton Rating Scale for Depression score of 18 or higher. For at least 8 weeks before enrollment, patients had taken no psychiatric medication of any kind, antidepressants included. Depression severity ranging from moderate to severe was represented among patients. All participants were excluded for major medical conditions, Axis I/II comorbidities, regular medication or illicit drug use, or drinking over 100 g alcohol weekly. About 32 ml of peripheral blood was collected from each participant into EDTA tubes. Magnetic negative selection with the BD IMag Human CD4 T Lymphocyte Enrichment Set was used to purify CD4+ T cells from thawed PBMCs. Flow cytometry confirmed that the CD4+ enrichment method typically gave roughly 95% purity. A subgroup of 5 or 6 case-control pairs, selected blind to chemokine receptor expression and flow-cytometric repertoire skewing results, was subjected to TCRbeta sequencing. Every blood sample was taken in the morning at 8:00 a.m., after which PBMCs were separated out using Ficoll-Hypaque gradient centrifugation. PBMCs were cryopreserved by gradual cooling to -80 degrees C and were kept in liquid nitrogen until assay.

General findings and caveats noted by the study authors: In every sequenced subject, all of the top five TRBV05-01 clones were private clones. The sequencing comparisons used one-tailed planned tests on only three preselected Vbeta families. In CD4+ T cells, sequencing confirmed that depressed patients used TRBV05-01 (Vbeta 5.1) more than controls did, with a one-tailed test giving p = 0.040. In the sequencing data, TRBV25-01 and TRBV02-01 usage matched the flow-cytometry pattern without reaching statistical significance. A comparatively small study sample was produced by the strict matching and exclusion criteria, and the generalizability of findings was thereby limited.

The rearranged chain carries TRBV7-2 and TRBJ1-4; TRBD1 lines up with 7 middle nucleotides. This clonotype was obtained from a woman aged 40 to 49 with major depressive disorder. Sequencing was carried out using CD4+ T cells from PBMCs. The CDR3 amino acid sequence is: CASSQDREKLFF. The nucleotide sequence is TGTGCCAGCAGCCAGGACAGGGAAAAACTGTTTTTT.